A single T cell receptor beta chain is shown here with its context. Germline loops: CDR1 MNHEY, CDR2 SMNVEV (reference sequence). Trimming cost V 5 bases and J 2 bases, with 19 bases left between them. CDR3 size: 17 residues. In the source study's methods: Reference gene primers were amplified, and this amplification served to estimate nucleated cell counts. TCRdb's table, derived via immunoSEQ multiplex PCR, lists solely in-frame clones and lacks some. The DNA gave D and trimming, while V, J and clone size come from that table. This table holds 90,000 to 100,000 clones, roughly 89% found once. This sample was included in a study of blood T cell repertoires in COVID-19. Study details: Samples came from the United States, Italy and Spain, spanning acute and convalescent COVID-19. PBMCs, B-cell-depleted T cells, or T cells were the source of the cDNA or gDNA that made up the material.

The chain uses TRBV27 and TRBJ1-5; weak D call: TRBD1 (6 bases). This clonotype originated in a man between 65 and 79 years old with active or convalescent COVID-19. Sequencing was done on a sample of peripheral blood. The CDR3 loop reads CASSPSQTGRGNQPQHF. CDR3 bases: TGTGCCAGCAGTCCGTCTCAGACAGGACGTGGCAATCAGCCCCAGCATTTT.